The entry below gives a single TCR beta chain sequence along with its context. This clone was observed a single time. The antigen it recognizes is unknown. The sample holds no much larger clone one base away, and base qualities are not on file. This specimen's time point label, per the study, means: baseline, week 1 (first vaccination visit). Explained via the paper, the treatment or condition label denotes: pre-vaccination baseline after standard-of-care therapy. Newly diagnosed WHO grade 3 or 4 IDH1-mutant astrocytomas showing loss of nuclear ATRX were present in the donors. The samples were drawn from NOA16, a multicentre, single-arm, open-label phase I trial in Germany that tested a mutant IDH1 peptide vaccine in humans for the first time. For immunogenicity testing, the blood drawn at visit V03 was used as the baseline sample. Genomic DNA for TCRB sequencing was isolated from EDTA blood with the DNeasy Blood and Tissue Kit.

The data stem from a study of a mutant IDH1 vaccine in newly diagnosed glioma (dated by TCRdb to about 2021). Context from the whole study: Of the roughly 33 treated patients, about 60% were male and about 40% were female, and the mean age was 40.4 years. Before enrollment, most patients had been given radiochemotherapy with temozolomide as standard therapy, while the rest had received either radiotherapy alone or temozolomide alone. Peripheral blood was drawn at six visits: V03 (baseline), V05, V07, V10, V12 and V13. Longitudinal TCRB deep sequencing was performed for about two dozen treated patients wherever samples were available for exploratory analyses.

The full study reports these points: The authors noted that analyses of patient blood samples could not be reproduced because of sample limitations. Vaccine-induced immune responses across multiple MHC alleles were detected in around 92% of patients. Pseudoprogression seemed to be unrelated to changes in the top peripheral T cell clonotypes found by TCRB sequencing. PBMC samples for TCRB deep sequencing were selected based on availability.

Library generation was performed with the immunoSEQ multiplex PCR assay. Following the manufacturer's protocol, the hsTCRB Kit was used to amplify rearranged TCR beta chain sequences. Sequencing of TCRB libraries was carried out on an Illumina MiSeq. For the original study's pipeline: Demultiplexing, trimming and gene mapping were performed with the kit vendor's proprietary platform. The source is immuneACCESS, and TCRdb retained only in-frame sequences with V and J called. Part of the clones is not carried over; for the studies checked, unresolved V genes explain less than half of this, and the remainder is unexplained. V and J calls and clone size follow that table, whereas D and trimming were derived from the DNA. The sample table lists roughly 70,000 clones, 80% to 90% of them with a count of one. Jointly, the top ten make up 4% to 5.5% of the sample. This sequence originates from a woman aged 18-30 years with glioma. Some clones in this sample may be carry-over from other donors' samples. The sequences come from peripheral blood mononuclear cells (PBMCs), collected from a glioma patient treated with radiotherapy, temozolomide or both.

The DNA is TGTGCCAGCAGCTTGGTTCAGGGGAACGAGCAGTACTTC. This is translated as CASSLVQGNEQYF. The rearrangement joined TRBV5-4 to TRBJ2-7; TRBD1 might be the D gene, on 6 matching bases. CDR1 and CDR2 are drawn from the germline V gene (reference sequence): SGHNT, YYREEE. The V end loses 0 bases and the J end loses 5 bases, and a stretch of 9 bases separates them. The CDR3 sequence holds 13 residues, the cysteine and phenylalanine included. Of the read, only the CDR3 DNA is kept; its 39 bases are in frame from base 1.